The sequence of this TCR beta chain was determined in a study of cytomegalovirus exposure and HLA in healthy donors. At the level of the study: The same platform used for the roughly 610 first-cohort repertoires was also used for the 120 or so validation repertoires, as a later analysis reported.

There are 15 residues in the CDR3. Germline lookup yields CDR1 MDHEN and CDR2 SYDVKM. The V end lost 2 bases, the J end lost 4 bases, and 12 bases lay between the germline ends. Profiled with immunoSEQ multiplex PCR; TCRdb holds only in-frame clones, not every one. The sample has roughly 60,000 clones, roughly 96% seen once. In the case of this clone: Antigen specificity is unknown.

Study-wide results and caveats: Some public TCRs appeared in many individuals, while most sequences were rare. Cytomegalovirus-associated TCR beta chains were listed, numbering some 170. The classifier was said to identify cytomegalovirus status with high specificity and sensitivity.

This chain joins TRBV28 and TRBJ1-5, with D maybe TRBD1 (5 bases). The sequence came from a woman between 18 and 29 years old in good health and CMV-seropositive. Sequencing used PBMCs. CDR3 bases: TGTGCCAGCAGTTTACAGGGCAGGGCAAATCAGCCCCAGCATTTT. Translated, it gives CASSLQGRANQPQHF.